This note documents a single T cell receptor (beta chain) sequence. V lost 0 bases and J lost 5; bases outside the gene matches: 13. The CDR3 is made up of 18 amino acids. Germline V CDR1 and CDR2: LGHNA, YSLEER. This record belongs to a study of blood T cell repertoires in COVID-19. Whole-study context: COVID-19 samples from acute and convalescent phases originated in the United States, Italy and Spain.

Per the original methods: Amplification of reference gene primers provided the estimated nucleated cell counts. Clones were read by immunoSEQ multiplex PCR, and TCRdb kept only the in-frame ones, dropping some. The V and J calls and clone size come from that table; D and trimming were worked out from the DNA. The table lists about 89,000 clones, approximately 80% of them singletons. This receptor was identified in a human donor in a cohort sampled during active COVID-19. The chain uses TRBV4-3 and TRBJ2-4; 7 nucleotides agree with TRBD2. The sample was peripheral blood. CDR3 sequence: CASSQDGAGVIGENIQYF. The DNA for the CDR3 is TGCGCCAGCAGCCAAGATGGGGCGGGAGTGATTGGTGAAAACATTCAGTACTTC.